This paragraph covers one TCR beta chain sequence. The V gene lost 4 bases and the J gene lost 7 bases, with 17 bases spanning the gap. CDR1 is LGHNA and CDR2 is YNFKEQ in the germline V gene. This CDR3 has 15 residues. This sample was included in a study of human T cells and chemical hapten exposure. TCRdb re-called the RACE reads through MiXCR, storing one row per CDR3 protein. Found here are 380,000 or so distinct CDR3 sequences, more than 4.5% of them singletons; the top ten hold 2% to 2.5%. Time point here: patch test 1, 2 weeks after DPC sensitization. The sample's treatment: therapeutic diphenylcyclopropenone sensitization with weekly scalp DPC.

This clonotype was sampled from a woman in her 50s with alopecia areata. Some clones in this sample may be carry-over from other donors' samples. Specimen: whole blood, collected in connection with sensitization to the hapten diphenylcyclopropenone (DPC). This chain links TRBV4-2 with TRBJ2-1; perhaps TRBD1 as D (9 bases). In nucleotides, the CDR3 is TGTGCCAGCAGCCCGGGAGGGGGGACAGGGAATGAGCAGTTCTTC. This sequence encodes CASSPGGGTGNEQFF.